A single sample gave rise to the 27 T cell receptor beta chains below, sequenced in a study of OX40 agonist ivuxolimab in advanced cancers. Library preparation was by the immunoSEQ multiplex PCR assay. This immuneACCESS table, as held by TCRdb, lists in-frame sequences with V and J called but not all clones. Of the missing ones, under half trace to an unresolved V gene in checked studies; the others have no known cause. This sample holds roughly 73,000 clones; around 80% were observed only once. The ten largest clones represent approximately 1% of the sample. Sequenced here: CD4+ or CD8+ T cells sorted from blood, sampled in a trial of the OX40 agonist ivuxolimab. The receptors derive from an adult with an advanced solid tumor such as melanoma, head and neck, liver or kidney cancer.

The V and J genes are TRBV18 and TRBJ2-2; D gene uncertain. CDR1 is KGHSH, CDR2 LQKENI, per germline. This CDR3 is built from 16 residues. The V and J ends lost 0 bases and 0 bases respectively, with 8 bases between them. The CDR3 sequence is CASSPPVRTNTGELFF. The CDR3 nucleotides are TGTGCCAGCTCACCACCGGTCAGAACGAACACCGGGGAGCTGTTTTTT.

The chain has TRBV29-1 and TRBJ2-5; the D is unclear. The J call may be faulty, since TRBJ2-7 better matches the DNA end. The CDR3 consists of 12 residues. Germline CDR1 is SQVTM and CDR2 is ANQGSEA. For the CDR3, the DNA is TGCAGCGTTGTAAGGGATGACTACGAGCAGTACTTC. Its translation is CSVVRDDYEQYF.

The rearrangement joins TRBV5-6 to TRBJ2-5, with 9 bases that match TRBD1. V lost 6 bases to trimming and J lost 1 base; unmatched junction nucleotides: 19. CDR3 length: 19 residues. The germline V gene has CDR1 SGHDT and CDR2 YYEEEE. Written as DNA, the CDR3 is TGTGCCAGCACCGGGACAGGGTCCATGGGGCGGCTTACCCAAGAGACCCAGTACTTC. This sequence encodes CASTGTGSMGRLTQETQYF. Full variable domain (rest looked up from reference TRBV5-6 and TRBJ2-5): DAGVTQSPTHLIKTRGQQVTLRCSPKSGHDTVSWYQQALGQGPQFIFQYYEEEERQRGNFPDRFSGHQFPNYSSELNVNALLLGDSALYLCASTGTGSMGRLTQETQYFGPGTRLLVL.

The CDR3 DNA is TGTGCCAGCAGTTGGGGTGCAGGGACCTACGAGCAGTACTTC. Amino acids: CASSWGAGTYEQYF. V usage is TRBV28 and J usage is TRBJ2-7; D perhaps matches TRBD1 (5 bases). Trimming removed 4 bases at V and 2 bases at J, with 12 bases between. The germline V gene encodes CDR1 MDHEN and CDR2 SYDVKM. This CDR3 comprises 14 residues.

The rearrangement links TRBV11-2 to TRBJ2-7, with TRBD1 as a possible D gene (6 bases). The CDR3 is 15 residues long. Per germline, CDR1 SGHAT and CDR2 FQNNGV. The ends were cut back, 1 base at V and 3 bases at J, with 13 bases in the middle. Here the CDR3 reads CASSLGGRGSYEQYF. DNA of the CDR3: TGTGCCAGCAGCTTAGGTGGCAGGGGAAGCTACGAGCAGTACTTC.

J is TRBJ1-5 and V is TRBV7-2, with 7 nucleotides matching TRBD1. V was pared by 5 bases and J by 2 bases, with 6 bases of the junction left unmatched. In germline, CDR1 is SGHTA, CDR2 FQGNSA. The CDR3 sequence is 15 residues long. The CDR3 is CASSQTGFGNQPQHF. Here the CDR3 DNA reads TGTGCCAGCAGCCAGACAGGGTTTGGCAATCAGCCCCAGCATTTT.

Only a few counts were recorded for this clone. The gene calls are TRBV7-9 and TRBJ2-3; 8 bases fit TRBD1. V lost 5 bases to trimming and J lost 8 bases; unmatched junction nucleotides: 9. The germline CDR1 and CDR2 sequences are SEHNR and FQNEAQ (reference sequence). The CDR3 totals 14 residues. CDR3 DNA sequence: TGTGCCAGCAGCCCAGACAGGGGAATCAGTACGCAGTATTTT. It encodes CASSPDRGISTQYF.

In regard to this clone: This specimen includes other DNA sequences encoding the same CDR3. The chain carries TRBV2 and TRBJ1-5, with a weak D call TRBD1 (6 bases). V was pared by 6 bases and J by 4 bases, with 13 bases between. Germline V gene lookup returns CDR1 SNHLY and CDR2 FYNNEI. This CDR3 spans 14 amino acids. CDR3 region: CASRTGRGNQPQHF. In nucleotides, the CDR3 is TGTGCCAGCAGAACAGGGAGAGGTAATCAGCCCCAGCATTTT.

The chain uses TRBV25-1 and TRBJ1-1; 8 bases are shared with TRBD1. The V segment lost 2 bases and the J segment 3 bases; nucleotides outside the gene matches: 11. The germline CDR1 and CDR2 sequences are MGHDK and SYGVNS. There are 17 residues in the CDR3. CDR3 coding DNA: TGTGCCAGCAGTGAAAGTCCAGGGGGCAGAGTATACACTGAAGCTTTCTTT. Its protein product is CASSESPGGRVYTEAFF.

This rearrangement joins TRBV19 to TRBJ2-1; TRBD2 agrees at 11 bases. The germline gives CDR1 LNHDA, CDR2 SQIVND (reference sequence). This CDR3 has 15 residues. V lost 5 bases, J lost 4 bases, and 4 bases stayed unmatched. The CDR3 spells CASSLPSGGYNEQFF. The DNA for the CDR3 is TGTGCCAGTAGTCTACCTAGCGGGGGGTACAATGAGCAGTTCTTC.

The chain links TRBV27 to TRBJ2-5; 14 positions agree with TRBD2. CDR3 size: 17 residues. V lost 4 bases and J lost 5; bases outside the gene matches: 9. CDR1 MNHEY and CDR2 SMNVEV come from the germline V gene (reference sequence). The chain's CDR3 is CASSSRLAGGFGETQYF. Here the CDR3 DNA reads TGTGCCAGCAGTTCCAGACTAGCGGGGGGGTTTGGGGAGACCCAGTACTTC.

V is TRBV27 and J is TRBJ1-2; no reliable D call. This CDR3 is built from 14 residues. CDR1 is MNHEY and CDR2 is SMNVEV in the germline V gene (reference sequence). V lost 6 bases to trimming and J lost 0 bases, with 11 bases between them. The CDR3 sequence: CASRFNTANYGYTF. The CDR3 bases are TGTGCCAGCAGATTTAATACAGCTAACTATGGCTACACCTTC.

The V gene is TRBV29-1, the J gene TRBJ2-7; D is possibly TRBD1 (6 bases). This CDR3 contains 12 residues. The V end was cut by 7 bases, the J end by 1 base, with 11 bases between. Germline CDR1 and CDR2: SQVTM and ANQGSEA. As DNA, the CDR3 is TGCAGCGGACAGGACTCTTCCTACGAGCAGTACTTC. Encoded protein: CSGQDSSYEQYF.

A word on this clone: Other DNA sequences in this sample translate to the same CDR3. V usage is TRBV2 and J usage is TRBJ2-5; TRBD2 matches 8 bases. The CDR3 length is 17 residues. Germline CDR1 and CDR2: SNHLY and FYNNEI. V lost 5 bases and J lost 3; bases outside the gene matches: 14. CDR3 in amino acids: CASSRRLGLGGEETQYF. For the CDR3, the DNA is TGTGCCAGCAGTCGCCGGTTGGGACTAGGGGGGGAAGAGACCCAGTACTTC.

This clone was counted only a few times. This chain links TRBV19 with TRBJ2-3, with D perhaps matching TRBD1 (5 bases). There are 12 residues in the CDR3. Looked up from germline, CDR1 is LNHDA and CDR2 is SQIVND (reference sequence). V gave up 9 bases and J gave up 6 bases, with 13 bases separating them. This CDR3 reads CASRQSGDTQYF. In DNA, the CDR3 is TGTGCCAGCAGACAGTCAGGCGATACGCAGTATTTT.

The rearrangement links TRBV6-1 to TRBJ2-2, with a possible D match to TRBD1 (6 bases). Between the trimmed V and J ends, which lost 5 bases and 4 bases, there was a span of 14 bases. This CDR3 has 15 amino acids. Germline CDR1 MNHNS, CDR2 SASEGT. CDR3 in DNA: TGTGCCAGCAGTTCCCCCTACAGGGTCACCGGGGAGCTGTTTTTT. This gives the protein CASSSPYRVTGELFF.

The chain recombines TRBV5-1 with TRBJ2-2; D unresolved. The CDR3 runs 14 residues. The germline V gene encodes CDR1 SGHRS and CDR2 YFSETQ. The ends were cut back, 1 base at V and 0 bases at J, with 4 bases in the middle. Written as DNA, the CDR3 is TGCGCCAGCAGCTTGTTCACGAACACCGGGGAGCTGTTTTTT. Its protein product is CASSLFTNTGELFF.

The chain links TRBV29-1 to TRBJ1-6, with D perhaps matching TRBD1 (6 bases). Germline CDR1 is SQVTM and CDR2 is ANQGSEA. The CDR3 is 15 residues long. V was trimmed by 5 bases and J by 6 bases, leaving 17 bases between them. The CDR3 loop is CSVLLQGHGNSPLHF. CDR3 DNA: TGCAGCGTTCTCCTACAGGGACACGGTAATTCACCCCTCCACTTT.

This clone is a singleton in its sample. One end of the junction does not line up with germline, which may come from a read error. This chain connects TRBV9 to TRBJ1-1; 9 nucleotides line up with TRBD1. Germline CDR1 reads SGDLS; CDR2 reads YYNGEE. The CDR3 extends over 13 amino acids. CDR3 amino acids: CVSSADRGRKAFF. DNA of the CDR3: TGTGTCAGCAGCGCAGACAGGGGGAGGAAAGCTTTCTTT.

This sequence joins TRBV4-1 and TRBJ2-3; D remains unclear. Germline values: CDR1 MGHRA, CDR2 YSYEKL. Trimming removed 1 base at V and 0 bases at J, with 8 bases between. The CDR3 runs 15 residues. The DNA for the CDR3 is TGCGCCAGCAGCCAAGTTAAACTTAGCACAGATACGCAGTATTTT. Translating it yields CASSQVKLSTDTQYF.

The V gene is TRBV5-1, the J gene TRBJ1-2; D may be TRBD1 (5 bases). Trimming shortened V by 1 base and J by 6 bases, and 13 bases separated the two germline ends. The CDR3 is 14 residues long. Per germline, CDR1 SGHRS and CDR2 YFSETQ. Written as DNA, the CDR3 is TGCGCCAGCAGCTTGACGCAGGGTAGGGATGGCTACACCTTC. It encodes CASSLTQGRDGYTF.

V and J are TRBV11-1 and TRBJ1-6, with no clear D. Trimming cost V 5 bases and J 7 bases, with 15 bases left between them. Per the germline V gene, CDR1 is SGHAT and CDR2 is FQDESV (reference sequence). There are 15 residues in the CDR3. The CDR3 is CASSQRALGNSPLHF. Written as DNA, the CDR3 is TGTGCCAGCAGCCAACGGGCCCTAGGCAATTCACCCCTCCACTTT.

V is TRBV6-1 and J is TRBJ1-1; the D is unclear. Per the germline V gene, CDR1 is MNHNS and CDR2 is SASEGT. CDR3 length equals 11 residues. V shed 3 bases and J shed 7 bases, with 6 bases lying between them. CDR3 loop: CASSDAVEAFF. The DNA for the CDR3 is TGTGCCAGCAGTGATGCGGTTGAAGCTTTCTTT.

The V call is TRBV6-5, the J call TRBJ2-1; D is perhaps TRBD1 (6 bases). Germline V CDR1 and CDR2: MNHEY, SVGAGI. The CDR3 loop spans 12 amino acids. The V end lost 6 bases, the J end lost 10 bases, and 13 bases lay between the germline ends. DNA of the CDR3: TGTGCCAGCAGCTCCAGGGGCGGGGAGCAGTTCTTC. It specifies CASSSRGGEQFF.

CDR3 in amino acids: CASSFGLGQGNTEAFF. The CDR3 nucleotides are TGTGCCAGCAGCTTTGGTCTCGGACAGGGGAACACTGAAGCTTTCTTT. The chain uses TRBV11-2 and TRBJ1-1; the match to TRBD1 covers 8 bases. The CDR3 spans 16 residues. V lost 3 bases, J lost 1 base, and 7 bases stayed unmatched. Germline CDR1 and CDR2: SGHAT and FQNNGV.

This chain connects TRBV6-1 to TRBJ2-1, with TRBD2 identical over 11 bases. CDR3 length: 14 residues. Germline lookup yields CDR1 MNHNS and CDR2 SASEGT. The V segment lost 6 bases and the J segment 2 bases; nucleotides outside the gene matches: 0. The CDR3 is CASRTSGTYNEQFF. CDR3 DNA sequence: TGTGCCAGCAGGACTAGCGGGACCTACAATGAGCAGTTCTTC.

V gene TRBV7-9 combines with J gene TRBJ2-7; 12 bases are a match to TRBD1. V lost 5 bases to trimming and J lost 4 bases; unmatched junction nucleotides: 9. The CDR3 runs 16 residues. From germline, CDR1 is SEHNR and CDR2 FQNEAQ (reference sequence). CDR3 amino acids: CASSARWGQGAYEQYF. In DNA form, the CDR3 reads TGTGCCAGCAGCGCCCGGTGGGGACAGGGGGCTTACGAGCAGTACTTC.